This TCR beta chain was documented in a study of technical replicates of blood from four donors. The CDR3 has 15 amino acids. With 2 bases clipped from V and 2 bases from J, the junction kept 4 bases outside the gene matches. Germline assignment: CDR1 SGHDN and CDR2 FVKESK. The data were produced by immunoSEQ multiplex PCR, yet TCRdb's version contains in-frame clones alone and is incomplete. Of some 80,000 clones listed, 90% to 97% are singletons. Sequenced: T cells isolated from PBMCs. V usage is TRBV14 and J usage is TRBJ2-7; 9 nucleotides agree with TRBD1. The sequence came from a human donor in good health. The CDR3 reads CASSQTGTGPYEQYF. CDR3 DNA sequence: TGTGCCAGCAGCCAAACCGGGACAGGGCCCTACGAGCAGTACTTC.